This entry lists 17 T cell receptor beta chains sequenced from one sample in a study of human T cells and chemical hapten exposure. TCRdb reprocessed the RACE reads via MiXCR and lists one record per CDR3 protein. The data show 95,000 to 100,000 distinct CDR3 sequences, over 10% seen once. Time point here: patch test 1, 2 weeks after DPC sensitization. Treatment indicated: therapeutic diphenylcyclopropenone sensitization with weekly scalp DPC. The sequences come from whole blood, collected in connection with sensitization to the hapten diphenylcyclopropenone (DPC). These receptors were taken from a woman aged 40 to 49 with alopecia areata. Some clones in this sample may be carry-over from other donors' samples.

This clonotype was seen at least ten times. The rearrangement links TRBV4-1 to TRBJ2-1; 7 bases fit TRBD2. From germline, CDR1 is MGHRA and CDR2 YSYEKL. The CDR3 consists of 18 residues. The J segment lost 4 bases and the V segment lost 0 bases, leaving 12 bases of the junction unmatched. CDR3 sequence reads: CASSQDPQRGAYYNEQFF. The CDR3 bases are TGCGCCAGCAGCCAAGATCCCCAGCGGGGAGCCTATTACAATGAGCAGTTCTTC.

The chain recombines TRBV9 with TRBJ2-5, with a possible D match to TRBD1 (5 bases). In germline, CDR1 is SGDLS, CDR2 YYNGEE. The ends were cut back, 1 base at V and 2 bases at J, with 9 bases in the middle. This CDR3 contains 14 residues. CDR3 protein: CASSVTRGQETQYF. The CDR3 DNA reads TGTGCCAGCAGCGTAACAAGGGGTCAAGAGACCCAGTACTTC.

The V and J genes are TRBV7-6 and TRBJ2-7, with TRBD2 identical over 7 bases. Germline-derived CDR1 and CDR2 are SGHVS and FNYEAQ. Unmatched junction bases numbered 4, after V lost 5 bases and J lost 3 bases. This CDR3 region has 13 residues. CDR3 sequence reads: CASSPSGFYEQYF. The CDR3 bases are TGTGCCAGCAGCCCTAGCGGATTCTACGAGCAGTACTTC.

This chain uses TRBV5-1 with TRBJ2-1; the D gene is possibly TRBD1 (5 bases). The CDR3 is 13 amino acids. The germline CDR1 and CDR2 sequences are SGHRS and YFSETQ. Trimming took off 0 bases at V and 8 bases at J, with 9 bases between the two ends. CDR3 region: CASSLVTDDEQFF. CDR3 nucleotides: TGCGCCAGCAGCTTGGTGACAGACGATGAGCAGTTCTTC.

This clonotype was counted between two and nine times. The gene calls are TRBV20-1 and TRBJ2-1; 9 bases align to TRBD1. V lost 3 bases to trimming and J lost 3 bases; unmatched junction nucleotides: 6. CDR3 length: 15 amino acids. Germline-derived CDR1 and CDR2 are DFQATT and SNEGSKA (reference sequence). CDR3: CSAREGQGHYNEQFF. CDR3 sequence (DNA): TGCAGTGCTAGGGAGGGACAGGGCCACTACAATGAGCAGTTCTTC.

This clonotype turned up a few times. V gene TRBV20-1 combines with J gene TRBJ2-3; no definite D call. CDR1 and CDR2 (germline): DFQATT, SNEGSKA (reference sequence). V was cut by 7 bases and J by 0 bases, with 11 bases left in between. The CDR3 spans 13 residues. In DNA form, the CDR3 reads TGCAGTGGTACGGAGACTAGCACAGATACGCAGTATTTT. The encoded protein is CSGTETSTDTQYF.

This chain links TRBV19 with TRBJ2-2; D is possibly TRBD1 (6 bases). The CDR3 length is 18 residues. The ends were cut back, 10 bases at V and 4 bases at J, with 28 bases in the middle. The V gene's germline CDR1 is LNHDA and CDR2 SQIVND (reference sequence). In DNA form, the CDR3 reads TGTGCCACCAGTAGTATTTGGATGGAATCAGGGGTCACCGGGGAGCTGTTTTTT. Translated: CATSSIWMESGVTGELFF.

J is TRBJ2-2 and V is TRBV20-1; tentative D call: TRBD2 (5 bases). Deletions cut 6 bases from V and 1 base from J, with 12 bases between. The germline V gene encodes CDR1 DFQATT and CDR2 SNEGSKA (reference sequence). The CDR3 extends over 14 amino acids. The CDR3 region has the DNA TGCAGTGCCCCGTTCCGGGGGAACACCGGGGAGCTGTTTTTT. Amino acid sequence: CSAPFRGNTGELFF.

The rearrangement uses TRBV11-2 and TRBJ1-6; D unclear. Germline V gene sequence: CDR1 SGHAT, CDR2 FQNNGV. The V end lost 4 bases, the J end lost 0 bases, and 13 bases lay between the germline ends. The CDR3 is 17 amino acids. The CDR3 region has the DNA TGTGCCAGCAGCTCCTCCTCTGATAGCTCCTATAATTCACCCCTCCACTTT. Its protein is CASSSSSDSSYNSPLHF.

This clonotype has a count of ten or more. The chain combines TRBV13 with TRBJ2-2; unclear D gene. The CDR3 length is 14 residues. Trimming took off 5 bases at V and 1 base at J, with 8 bases between the two ends. Looked up from germline, CDR1 is PRHDT and CDR2 is FYEKMQ (reference sequence). The CDR3, as DNA: TGTGCCAGCAGCAATAGCCGGAACACCGGGGAGCTGTTTTTT. Translation: CASSNSRNTGELFF.

The table lists this clonotype with a few counts. The chain recombines TRBV9 with TRBJ2-3, with 8 nucleotides matching TRBD2. The CDR3 is made up of 15 amino acids. The J segment lost 4 bases and the V segment lost 0 bases, leaving 4 bases of the junction unmatched. Germline lookup yields CDR1 SGDLS and CDR2 YYNGEE. CDR3 coding DNA: TGTGCCAGCAGCGTAGGGGGACTAGAAGCAGATACGCAGTATTTT. It codes for CASSVGGLEADTQYF. Supplemented by reference TRBV9 and TRBJ2-3, the full variable domain reads DSGVTQTPKHLITATGQRVTLRCSPRSGDLSVYWYQQSLDQGLQFLIQYYNGEERAKGNILERFSAQQFPDLHSELNLSSLELGDSALYFCASSVGGLEADTQYFGPGTRLTVL.

This clonotype appeared a few times. This rearrangement joins TRBV11-3 to TRBJ2-1; no clear D gene. The CDR3 is made up of 13 amino acids. V lost 3 bases, J lost 9 bases, and 12 bases lay in between. The germline CDR1 and CDR2 sequences are SGHNT and YENEEA. This CDR3 reads CASSFSTASEQFF. The CDR3 region has the DNA TGTGCCAGCAGCTTCTCGACCGCGAGTGAGCAGTTCTTC. The full variable domain, its missing parts supplied by reference TRBV11-3 and TRBJ2-1, is EAGVVQSPRYKIIEKKQPVAFWCNPISGHNTLYWYLQNLGQGPELLIRYENEEAVDDSQLPKDRFSAERLKGVDSTLKIQPAELGDSAVYLCASSFSTASEQFFGPGTRLTVL.

The CDR3 region has the DNA TGTGCCAGCAGCTTAACGGGAGGCCCCTACAATGAGCAGTTCTTC. This encodes CASSLTGGPYNEQFF. V gene TRBV7-3 combines with J gene TRBJ2-1, with D possibly being TRBD2 (6 bases). V was clipped by 0 bases and J by 2 bases, with 8 bases between them. The length of the CDR3 is 15 residues. Looked up from germline, CDR1 is SGHTA and CDR2 is FQGTGA. Together with reference TRBV7-3 and TRBJ2-1, the CDR3 gives the full variable domain: GAGVSQTPSNKVTEKGKYVELRCDPISGHTALYWYRQSLGQGPEFLIYFQGTGAADDSGLPNDRFFAVRPEGSVSTLKIQRTERGDSAVYLCASSLTGGPYNEQFFGPGTRLTVL.

This chain links TRBV7-9 with TRBJ2-5, with 14 bases matching TRBD2. This CDR3 spans 18 amino acids. Germline CDR1 SEHNR, CDR2 FQNEAQ (reference sequence). Losses at the gene ends were 5 bases for V and 4 bases for J; bases not matched to a gene: 12. CDR3 nucleotide sequence: TGTGCCAGCAGCCCAAGGGGACTAGCGGGAGCCTTGGGAGAGACCCAGTACTTC. This sequence encodes CASSPRGLAGALGETQYF.

This clonotype was detected only a few times. The rearrangement uses TRBV5-1 and TRBJ2-3; no clear D gene. The length of the CDR3 is 14 residues. Per the germline V gene, CDR1 is SGHRS and CDR2 is YFSETQ. V was trimmed by 0 bases and J by 6 bases, leaving 11 bases between them. The CDR3 sequence is CASSLDSQLDTQYF. For the CDR3, the DNA is TGCGCCAGCAGCTTGGACAGCCAGCTTGATACGCAGTATTTT.

This clonotype occurred many times. J is TRBJ2-1 and V is TRBV7-3; the D call may be TRBD1 or TRBD2 (6 bases each). This CDR3 spans 18 amino acids. Deletions cut 5 bases from V and 6 bases from J, with 26 bases between. Per the germline V gene, CDR1 is SGHTA and CDR2 is FQGTGA. The CDR3 DNA is TGTGCCAGCAGCCCTAATATGGGGGGCCCCCGCCTGGGCAATGAGCAGTTCTTC. It is translated as CASSPNMGGPRLGNEQFF.

This clonotype was observed at least ten times. This sequence joins TRBV7-2 and TRBJ1-4; D remains unclear. Germline CDR1 SGHTA, CDR2 FQGNSA. The germline V and J ends were trimmed by 1 base and 12 bases, with 12 bases remaining between them. CDR3 length: 13 residues. DNA of the CDR3: TGTGCCAGCAGCTTAGGACCTAATGGGGAACTGTTTTTT. Translating gives CASSLGPNGELFF.